This TCR beta chain was observed in a study of blood T cell repertoires in COVID-19. Here immunoSEQ multiplex PCR was the method, and the copy in TCRdb shows in-frame clones only, minus some. The sample shows just under 60,000 clones, around 86% of them seen only once. Germline trimming cut 6 bases from V and 8 bases from J; bases unmatched to any gene: 10. CDR3 length: 13 amino acids. Germline assignment: CDR1 SGHAT and CDR2 FQNNGV. In this sample, this clone turned up once. J is TRBJ2-7 and V is TRBV11-2; 7 bases are a match to TRBD2. This clonotype was sampled from a human donor with active COVID-19. The donor label of this sample is uncertain. Sequencing was carried out using peripheral blood. The CDR3 loop reads CASSFAGVSQQYF. The CDR3, as DNA: TGTGCCAGCAGTTTTGCGGGGGTTAGCCAGCAGTACTTC.